Sequencing of this T cell receptor beta chain was carried out in a study of blood T cell repertoires in COVID-19. Study details: Samples taken during acute and convalescent COVID-19 were collected in the United States, Italy and Spain. Sources were T cells, B-cell-depleted T cells, or PBMCs; the material itself was cDNA or gDNA.

Germline lookup yields CDR1 MNHEY and CDR2 SVGAGI. V lost 5 bases, J lost 0 bases, and 7 bases lay in between. CDR3 length: 13 amino acids. Under the authors' procedure: How many nucleated cells were present was estimated from reference gene primer amplification. Sequencing was performed with immunoSEQ multiplex PCR; in TCRdb, only in-frame clones are kept and a portion is missing. D and trimming come from the DNA, and the V and J calls and clone size come from that table. Among just under 350,000 clones, 80% to 90% were seen once, and the ten largest hold approximately 3.1%. Sequences were obtained from peripheral blood. The V and J genes are TRBV6-5 and TRBJ1-1; D unclear. This receptor was obtained from a man aged 25-45 years with active or convalescent COVID-19. The chain's CDR3 is CASSQTMNTEAFF. For the CDR3, the DNA is TGTGCCAGCAGTCAGACAATGAACACTGAAGCTTTCTTT.